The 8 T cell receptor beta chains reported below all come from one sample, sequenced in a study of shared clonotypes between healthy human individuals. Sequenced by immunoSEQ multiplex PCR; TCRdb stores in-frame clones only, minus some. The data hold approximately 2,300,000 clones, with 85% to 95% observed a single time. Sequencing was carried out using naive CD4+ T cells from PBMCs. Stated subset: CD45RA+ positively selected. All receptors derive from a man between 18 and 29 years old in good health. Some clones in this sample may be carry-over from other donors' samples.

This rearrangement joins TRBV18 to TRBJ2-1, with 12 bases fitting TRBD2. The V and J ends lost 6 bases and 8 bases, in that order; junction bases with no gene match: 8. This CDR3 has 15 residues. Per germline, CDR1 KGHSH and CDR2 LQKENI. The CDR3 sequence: CASSQKTSGSDEQFF. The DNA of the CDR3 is TGTGCCAGCTCCCAGAAGACTAGCGGGAGCGATGAGCAGTTCTTC.

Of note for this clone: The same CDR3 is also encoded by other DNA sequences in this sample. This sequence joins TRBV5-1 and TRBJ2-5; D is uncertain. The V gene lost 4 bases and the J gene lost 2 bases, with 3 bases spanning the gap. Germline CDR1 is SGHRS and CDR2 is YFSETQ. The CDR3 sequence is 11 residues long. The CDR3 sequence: CASSVQETQYF. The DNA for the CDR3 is TGCGCCAGCAGCGTACAAGAGACCCAGTACTTC. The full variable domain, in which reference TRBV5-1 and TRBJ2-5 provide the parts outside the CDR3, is KAGVTQTPRYLIKTRGQQVTLSCSPISGHRSVSWYQQTPGQGLQFLFEYFSETQRNKGNFPGRFSGRQFSNSRSEMNVSTLELGDSALYLCASSVQETQYFGPGTRLLVL.

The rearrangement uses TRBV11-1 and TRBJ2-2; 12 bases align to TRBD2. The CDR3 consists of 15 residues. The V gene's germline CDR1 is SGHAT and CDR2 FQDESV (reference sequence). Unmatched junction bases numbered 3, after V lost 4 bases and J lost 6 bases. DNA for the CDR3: TGTGCCAGCAGCTCAGGACTAGCGGGACCCGGGGAGCTGTTTTTT. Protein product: CASSSGLAGPGELFF.

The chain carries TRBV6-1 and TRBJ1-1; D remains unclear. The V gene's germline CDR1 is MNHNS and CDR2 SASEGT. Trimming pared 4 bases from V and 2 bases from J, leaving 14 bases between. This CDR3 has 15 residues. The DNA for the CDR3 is TGTGCCAGCAGTGCCTTCTTAGGGAGAAACACTGAAGCTTTCTTT. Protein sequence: CASSAFLGRNTEAFF.

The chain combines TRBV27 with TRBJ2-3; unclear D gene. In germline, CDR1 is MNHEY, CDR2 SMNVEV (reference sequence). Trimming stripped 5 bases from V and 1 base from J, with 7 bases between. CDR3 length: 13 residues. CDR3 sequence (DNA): TGTGCCAGCAGTCAGTACCGCACAGATACGCAGTATTTT. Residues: CASSQYRTDTQYF.

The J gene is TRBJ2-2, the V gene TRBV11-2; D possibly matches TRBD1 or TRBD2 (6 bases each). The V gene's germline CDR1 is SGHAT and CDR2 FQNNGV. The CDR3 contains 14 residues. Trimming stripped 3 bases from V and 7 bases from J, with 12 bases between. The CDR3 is CASSFGGRVGELFF. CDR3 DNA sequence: TGTGCCAGCAGCTTCGGGGGCCGGGTCGGGGAGCTGTTTTTT.

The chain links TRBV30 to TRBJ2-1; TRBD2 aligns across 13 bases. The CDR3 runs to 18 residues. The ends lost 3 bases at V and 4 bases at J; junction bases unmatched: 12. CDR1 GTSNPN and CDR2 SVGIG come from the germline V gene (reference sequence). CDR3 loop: CAWRRSTSGRRSYNEQFF. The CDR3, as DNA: TGTGCCTGGAGGAGATCGACTAGCGGGAGGAGGTCTTACAATGAGCAGTTCTTC.

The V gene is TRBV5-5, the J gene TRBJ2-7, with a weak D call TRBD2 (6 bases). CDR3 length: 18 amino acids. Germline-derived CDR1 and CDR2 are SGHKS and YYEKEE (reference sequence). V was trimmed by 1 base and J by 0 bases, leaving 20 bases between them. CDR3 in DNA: TGTGCCAGCAGCTTGAACCTTTCACCGGGACTGAGCTCCTACGAGCAGTACTTC. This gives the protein CASSLNLSPGLSSYEQYF.